This TCR beta chain was sequenced during a study of cytomegalovirus exposure and HLA in healthy donors. This clone was found once. As yet, its antigen is unknown. The study, taken as a whole, reports: While the bulk of TCR sequences proved rare, some public TCRs turned up in many donors.

The PCR employed 60 Vbeta primers together with 13 Jbeta primers. TCRdb's table, derived via immunoSEQ multiplex PCR, lists solely in-frame clones and lacks some. The sample has around 78,000 clones; roughly 64% are singletons. V dropped 6 bases and J dropped 2; count of bases not matched to a gene: 12. CDR3 length: 16 residues. Germline V gene sequence: CDR1 MDHEN, CDR2 SYDVKM. The chain uses TRBV28 and TRBJ2-7, with 8 bases fitting TRBD1. This TCR was sampled from a man under 40 in good health and CMV-seropositive. Sequenced sample: PBMCs. The DNA for the CDR3 is TGTGCCAGCAGCCCAAGGACAGGGATTAGTACCTACGAGCAGTACTTC. Protein: CASSPRTGISTYEQYF. Full variable domain (remainder filled in from reference TRBV28 and TRBJ2-7): DVKVTQSSRYLVKRTGEKVFLECVQDMDHENMFWYRQDPGLGLRLIYFSYDVKMKEKGDIPEGYSVSREKKERFSLILESASTNQTSMYLCASSPRTGISTYEQYFGPGTRLTVT.